This T cell receptor (beta chain) was sequenced for a study of blood T cell repertoires in COVID-19. Participant reports of clinical history set cohort assignment. All recovered Cohort 3 donors got two negative PCRs, got clearance, or saw symptom resolution. Authors' processing steps: Using reference gene primer amplification, nucleated cell counts were estimated. The repertoire was sequenced with immunoSEQ multiplex PCR; TCRdb's copy has only in-frame clones and lacks some. V and J calls and clone size are as listed in that table; D and trimming were resolved from the DNA. The sample lists approximately 240,000 clones; about 90% were seen once. This clonotype originated in a woman aged 18-29 years who had recovered from COVID-19. The sample comprised PBMCs or T cells enriched from blood (not recorded which).

Here the CDR3 DNA reads TGTGCCAGCAGCTCCCCTGCTCAGGAAACGCAGTATTTT. This translates into CASSSPAQETQYF. The rearrangement links TRBV12-1 to TRBJ2-3; TRBD1 was called by the table and not checked on the DNA. TRBV12-1 is an annotated pseudogene. CDR3 length: 13 residues.